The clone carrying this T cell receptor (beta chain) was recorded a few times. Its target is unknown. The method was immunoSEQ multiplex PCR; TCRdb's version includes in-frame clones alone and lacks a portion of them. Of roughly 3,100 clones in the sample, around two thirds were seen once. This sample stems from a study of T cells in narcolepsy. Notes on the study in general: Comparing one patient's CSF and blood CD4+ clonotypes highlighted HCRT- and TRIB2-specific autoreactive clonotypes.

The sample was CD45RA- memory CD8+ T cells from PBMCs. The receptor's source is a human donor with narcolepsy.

The CDR3 DNA is TGTGCCAGCAGTTTAGGGGGGAACACTGAAGCTTTCTTT. Its protein is CASSLGGNTEAFF. This chain links TRBV6-1 with TRBJ1-1, with D possibly matching TRBD1 (6 bases). The V and J ends lost 5 bases and 1 base respectively, with 8 bases between them. There are 13 residues in the CDR3. In germline, CDR1 is MNHNS, CDR2 SASEGT.